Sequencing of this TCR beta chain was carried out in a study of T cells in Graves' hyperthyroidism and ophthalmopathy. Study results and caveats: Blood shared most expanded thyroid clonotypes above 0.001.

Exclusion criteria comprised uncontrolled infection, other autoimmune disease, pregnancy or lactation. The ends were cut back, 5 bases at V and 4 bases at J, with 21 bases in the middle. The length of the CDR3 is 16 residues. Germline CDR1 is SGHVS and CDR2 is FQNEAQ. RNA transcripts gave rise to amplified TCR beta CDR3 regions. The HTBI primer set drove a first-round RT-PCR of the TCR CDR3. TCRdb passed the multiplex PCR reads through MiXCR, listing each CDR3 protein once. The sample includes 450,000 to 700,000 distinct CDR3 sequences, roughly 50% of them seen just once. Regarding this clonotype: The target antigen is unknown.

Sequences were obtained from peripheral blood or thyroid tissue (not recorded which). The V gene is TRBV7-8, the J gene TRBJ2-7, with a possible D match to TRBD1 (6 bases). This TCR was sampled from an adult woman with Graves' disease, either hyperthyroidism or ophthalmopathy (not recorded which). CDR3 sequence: CASSPPITGRDYEQYF. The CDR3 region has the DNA TGTGCCAGCAGCCCCCCCATCACAGGGAGAGATTACGAGCAGTACTTC.